This T cell receptor (beta chain) was documented in a study of shared clonotypes between healthy human individuals (TCRdb year 2020). As for the study more broadly: The cohort comprised two women and a few men aged 18 to 49 years. For each donor, three plates each were used for CD4 naive and CD4 memory, two plates were used for CD8 naive, and one plate was used for CD8 memory. The study deeply sequenced blood TCR repertoires of about 5 healthy adults to estimate repertoire size and the extent of clonotype sharing between individuals. To increase sequencing depth and limit assay-specific biases, different laboratories used diverse techniques to prepare libraries and sequence TCR repertoires. Per donor, leukapheresis produced somewhere between about 0.94 and 8.9 billion PBMCs. The paper as a whole reports these results and caveats: When four donors were compared, the shared fraction of clonotypes was roughly 5% for naive CD4, 3.5% for naive CD8, 2% to 2.5% for memory CD4, and around 0.4% for memory CD8. Incomplete sequencing was indicated by rarefaction of sorted-subset datasets, despite the large sequencing depth. Compared with non-shared clonotypes, the clonotypes found in all four sorted-subset donors had higher generation probabilities. Pairwise subsampling led to the expectation that sequencing depth would affect the degree of clonotype sharing among donors. Larger estimated clonotype richness was generally found for naive subsets than for memory subsets. The small number of donors limited the genetic and exposure-history diversity represented. Sampling was restricted to blood, and TCR repertoires in tissues likely differ from the TCR repertoires found in blood.

Notes on this clone: Its antigen is unknown. Base qualities are not recorded, but no much larger clone differs from it by a single base.

The donors were healthy, HIV-negative adults with no recently reported acute infections or vaccinations. Every donor was a Caucasian adult residing in Nashville, Tennessee, USA. CD4+ T cells were enriched by magnetic negative selection, after which naive cells were positively selected on CD45RA and the negative fraction was taken as the memory subset. Blood was obtained by leukapheresis, after which PBMCs were separated by Ficoll-Histopaque density gradient centrifugation and cryopreserved in liquid nitrogen vapor phase. Analytical flow cytometry was used to check the purity and quantity of every magnetically sorted T cell population. From each sorted fraction, genomic DNA was isolated and quantified by UV absorbance on a Nanodrop 2000c. Trimming removed 8 bases from V and 2 bases from J; the gene matches leave 6 bases unexplained. Per the germline V gene, MGHDK is the CDR1 and SYGVNS is the CDR2. Including cysteine and phenylalanine, the CDR3 has 16 amino acids. The retained sequence is limited to the CDR3, 48 bases, with the frame set at the first base.

Using the deep immunoSEQ assay, TCR CDR3 regions were amplified from genomic DNA by multiplex PCR. Extracted genomic DNA from each cell subset was distributed evenly across all wells of several immunoSEQ 96-well plates, and each plate was treated as a replicate. For sorted subsets, roughly 200 ng of genomic DNA, equivalent to 25,000 to 30,000 T cell genomes, went into each replicate PCR. Purified libraries were quantified with a Qubit 3.0 fluorometer, sized on a Bioanalyzer 2100, and re-quantified with the KAPA Library Quantification kit. Every immunoSEQ 96-well plate was sequenced on a separate single-read 150-cycle Illumina NextSeq 550 flow cell. On the authors' methods: Because only junctional sequences without quality scores were contained in the immunoSEQ output, filtering matching that applied to full-length reads could not be performed. To assign V/J genes and CDR3, sequences were annotated against IMGT germline references using PyIR, a Python wrapper for IgBLAST v1.9. Reads with weak V/J assignments (E-value above 1e-6), missing CDR3, stop codons, out-of-frame junctions, or ambiguous translated residues were removed. A V3J clonotype was defined by an identical inferred V gene, J gene, and CDR3 amino acid sequence. To compute the percentage overlap between repertoires, the number of shared unique clonotypes was divided by the size of the smaller repertoire. Richness of each repertoire was evaluated using RTK rarefaction, the Chao1 estimator, and Recon v2.1 estimates of unobserved clonotypes. OLGA was used to compute generation probabilities for all TCRbeta clonotypes that the gDNA method yielded from a few donors. TCRdb holds this immuneACCESS table with in-frame rearrangements only. Some clones are missing; in checked studies, unresolved V genes explain under half, and the rest has no known cause. V and J calls and clone size are copied from that table; D and trimming were computed from the DNA. This sample is represented by around 2,000,000 clones; over 85% of them were singletons. Of the sample, 0.13% is held by the ten largest clones.

The sequence came from a man aged 18 to 30 in good health. The chain is assembled from TRBV25-1 and TRBJ2-1; 13 nucleotides in the junction match TRBD2. The sequenced sample was naive CD4+ T cells sorted from blood. Reading the label with the study, this specimen's cell subset or site is: CD45RA+ positively selected. This receptor carries the CDR3 CASDRGTSGTYNEQFF. The DNA sequence is given as TGTGCCAGCGATCGGGGGACTAGCGGGACCTACAATGAGCAGTTCTTC.